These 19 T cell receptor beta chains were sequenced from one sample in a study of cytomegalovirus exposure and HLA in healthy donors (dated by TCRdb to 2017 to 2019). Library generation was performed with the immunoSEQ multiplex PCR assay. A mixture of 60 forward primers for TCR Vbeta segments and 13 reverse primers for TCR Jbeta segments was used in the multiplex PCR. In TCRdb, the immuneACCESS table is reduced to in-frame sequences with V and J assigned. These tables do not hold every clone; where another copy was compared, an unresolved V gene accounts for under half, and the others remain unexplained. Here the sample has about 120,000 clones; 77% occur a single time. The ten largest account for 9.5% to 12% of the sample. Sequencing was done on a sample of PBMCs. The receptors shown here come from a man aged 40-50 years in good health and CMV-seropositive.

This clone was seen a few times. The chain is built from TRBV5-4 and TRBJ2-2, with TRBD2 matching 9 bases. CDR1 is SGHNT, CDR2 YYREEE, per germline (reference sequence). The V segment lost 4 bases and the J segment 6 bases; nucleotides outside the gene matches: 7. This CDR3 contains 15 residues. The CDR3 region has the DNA TGTGCCAGCAGCAGGACTAGCGCCAATGCCGGGGAGCTGTTTTTT. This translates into CASSRTSANAGELFF.

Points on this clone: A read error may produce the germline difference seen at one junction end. CDR3 loop: CASERFGGANGLTF. DNA for the CDR3: TGTGCCAGCGAAAGATTCGGCGGGGCCAACGGCCTGACTTTC. This chain joins TRBV28 and TRBJ2-6, with a possible D match to TRBD2 (6 bases). Germline values: CDR1 MDHEN, CDR2 SYDVKM. The CDR3 covers 14 residues.

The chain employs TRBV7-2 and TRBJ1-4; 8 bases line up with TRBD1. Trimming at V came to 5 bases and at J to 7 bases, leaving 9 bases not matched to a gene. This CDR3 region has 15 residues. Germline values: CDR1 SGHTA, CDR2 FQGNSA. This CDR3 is CASSPGQGGTEKLFF. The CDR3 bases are TGTGCCAGCAGCCCCGGACAGGGAGGTACTGAAAAACTGTTTTTT.

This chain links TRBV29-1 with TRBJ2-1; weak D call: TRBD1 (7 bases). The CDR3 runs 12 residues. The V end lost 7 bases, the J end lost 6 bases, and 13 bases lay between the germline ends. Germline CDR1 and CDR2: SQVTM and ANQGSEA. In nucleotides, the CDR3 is TGCAGCGGGAACAGGGGAGGCAATGAGCAGTTCTTC. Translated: CSGNRGGNEQFF.

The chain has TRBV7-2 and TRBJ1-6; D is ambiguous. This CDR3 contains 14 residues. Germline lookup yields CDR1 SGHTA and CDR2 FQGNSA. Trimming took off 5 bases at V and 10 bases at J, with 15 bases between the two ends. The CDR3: CASSQTAGRSPLHF. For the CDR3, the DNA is TGTGCCAGCAGCCAAACAGCTGGTAGATCACCCCTCCACTTT.

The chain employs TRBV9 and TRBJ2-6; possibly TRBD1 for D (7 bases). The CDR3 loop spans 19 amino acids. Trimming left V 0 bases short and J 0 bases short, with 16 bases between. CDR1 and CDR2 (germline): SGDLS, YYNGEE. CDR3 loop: CASSVVEGAIPSGANVLTF. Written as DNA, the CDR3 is TGTGCCAGCAGCGTAGTGGAGGGGGCTATACCCTCTGGGGCCAACGTCCTGACTTTC. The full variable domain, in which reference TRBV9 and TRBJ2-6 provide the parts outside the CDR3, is DSGVTQTPKHLITATGQRVTLRCSPRSGDLSVYWYQQSLDQGLQFLIQYYNGEERAKGNILERFSAQQFPDLHSELNLSSLELGDSALYFCASSVVEGAIPSGANVLTFGAGSRLTVL.

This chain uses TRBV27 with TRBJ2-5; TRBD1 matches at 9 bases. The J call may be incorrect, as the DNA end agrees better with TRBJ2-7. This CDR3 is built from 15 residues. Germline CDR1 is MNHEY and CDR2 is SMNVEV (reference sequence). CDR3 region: CASRRTGTGSYEQYF. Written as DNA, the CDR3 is TGTGCCAGCAGACGAACCGGGACAGGGAGCTACGAGCAGTACTTC.

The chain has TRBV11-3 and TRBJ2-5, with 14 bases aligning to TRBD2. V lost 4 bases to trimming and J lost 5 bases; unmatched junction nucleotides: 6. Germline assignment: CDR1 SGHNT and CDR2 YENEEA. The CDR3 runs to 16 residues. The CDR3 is CASSSRLAGGRETQYF. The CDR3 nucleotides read TGTGCCAGCAGCTCTCGACTAGCGGGGGGGCGTGAGACCCAGTACTTC.

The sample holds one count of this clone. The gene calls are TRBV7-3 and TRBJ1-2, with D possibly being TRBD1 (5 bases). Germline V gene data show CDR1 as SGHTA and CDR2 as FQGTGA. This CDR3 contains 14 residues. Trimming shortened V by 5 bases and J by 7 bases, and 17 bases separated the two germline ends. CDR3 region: CASSLKPAGPGYTF. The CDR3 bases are TGTGCCAGCAGCCTCAAACCGGCAGGGCCTGGCTACACCTTC.

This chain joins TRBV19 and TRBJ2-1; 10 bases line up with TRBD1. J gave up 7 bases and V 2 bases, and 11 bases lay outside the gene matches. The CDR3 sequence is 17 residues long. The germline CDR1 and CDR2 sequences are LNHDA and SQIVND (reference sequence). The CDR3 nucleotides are TGTGCCAGTAGTATACCGCAGACAGGGGGCAAGGTTAATGAGCAGTTCTTC. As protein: CASSIPQTGGKVNEQFF.

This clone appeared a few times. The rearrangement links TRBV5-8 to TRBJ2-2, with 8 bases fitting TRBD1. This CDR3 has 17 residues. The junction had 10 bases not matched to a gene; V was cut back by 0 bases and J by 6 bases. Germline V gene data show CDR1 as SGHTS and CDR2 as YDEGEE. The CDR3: CASSLVQGGPRSGELFF. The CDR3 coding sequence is TGTGCCAGCAGCTTGGTACAGGGGGGACCCAGGTCCGGGGAGCTGTTTTTT.

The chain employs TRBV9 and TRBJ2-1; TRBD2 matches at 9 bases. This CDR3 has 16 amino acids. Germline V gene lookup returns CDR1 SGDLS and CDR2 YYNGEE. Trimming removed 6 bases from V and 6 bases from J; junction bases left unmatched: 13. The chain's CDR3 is CASNGKIAGASNEQFF. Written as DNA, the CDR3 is TGTGCCAGCAACGGAAAAATAGCGGGGGCCAGCAATGAGCAGTTCTTC. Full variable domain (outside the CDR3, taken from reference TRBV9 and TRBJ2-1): DSGVTQTPKHLITATGQRVTLRCSPRSGDLSVYWYQQSLDQGLQFLIQYYNGEERAKGNILERFSAQQFPDLHSELNLSSLELGDSALYFCASNGKIAGASNEQFFGPGTRLTVL.

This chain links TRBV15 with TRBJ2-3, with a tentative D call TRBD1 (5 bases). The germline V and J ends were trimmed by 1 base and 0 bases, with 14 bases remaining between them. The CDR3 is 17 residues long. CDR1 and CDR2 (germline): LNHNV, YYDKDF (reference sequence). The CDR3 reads CATSRGSDSSSTDTQYF. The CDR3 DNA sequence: TGTGCCACCAGCAGAGGCTCCGACAGCTCTAGCACAGATACGCAGTATTTT.

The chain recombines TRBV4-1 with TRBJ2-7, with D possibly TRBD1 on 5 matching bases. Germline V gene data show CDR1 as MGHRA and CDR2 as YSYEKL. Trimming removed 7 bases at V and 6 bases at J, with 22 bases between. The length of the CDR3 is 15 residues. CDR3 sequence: CASTERQYLWSEQYF. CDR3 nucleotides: TGCGCCAGCACCGAAAGACAGTACCTCTGGAGCGAGCAGTACTTC.

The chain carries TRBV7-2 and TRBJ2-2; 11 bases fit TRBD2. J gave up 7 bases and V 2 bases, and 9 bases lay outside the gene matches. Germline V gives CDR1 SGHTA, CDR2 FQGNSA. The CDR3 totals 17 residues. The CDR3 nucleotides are TGTGCCAGCAGCTTAAGGGCTAGCGGGGGGCCGCGCGGGGAGCTGTTTTTT. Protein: CASSLRASGGPRGELFF.

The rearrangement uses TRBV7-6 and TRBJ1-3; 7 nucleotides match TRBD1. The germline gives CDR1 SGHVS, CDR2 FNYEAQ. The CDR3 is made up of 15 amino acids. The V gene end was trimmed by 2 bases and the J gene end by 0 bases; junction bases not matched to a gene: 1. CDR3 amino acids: CASSLRDSSGNTIYF. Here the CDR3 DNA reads TGTGCCAGCAGCTTACGGGACAGCTCTGGAAACACCATATATTTT.

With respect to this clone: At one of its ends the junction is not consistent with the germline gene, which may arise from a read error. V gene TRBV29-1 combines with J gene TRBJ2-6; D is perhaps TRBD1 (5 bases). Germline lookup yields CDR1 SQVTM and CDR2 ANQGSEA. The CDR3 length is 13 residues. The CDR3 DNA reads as TGCAGCGTTGGTTCCTCTGGGGCCAACGGCCTGACTTTC. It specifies CSVGSSGANGLTF. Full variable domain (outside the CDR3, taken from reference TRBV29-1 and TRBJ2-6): SAVISQKPSRDICQRGTSLTIQCQVDSQVTMMFWYRQQPGQSLTLIATANQGSEATYESGFVIDKFPISRPNLTFSTLTVSNMSPEDSSIYLCSVGSSGANGLTFGAGSRLTVL.

In nucleotides, the CDR3 is TGTGCCAGCAGCCAGTCACAGGCTGAGGCTATAAACTATGGCTACACCTTC. Translating it yields CASSQSQAEAINYGYTF. The chain links TRBV4-2 to TRBJ1-2; D may be TRBD1 (5 bases). With 3 bases removed from V and 2 bases from J, the gap between germline ends came to 19 bases. Germline CDR1 LGHNA, CDR2 YNFKEQ. The CDR3 length is 17 residues.

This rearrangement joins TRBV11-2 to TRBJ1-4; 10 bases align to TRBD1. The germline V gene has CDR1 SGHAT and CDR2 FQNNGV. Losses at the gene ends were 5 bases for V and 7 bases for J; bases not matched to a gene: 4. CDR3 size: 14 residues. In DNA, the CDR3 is TGTGCCAGCAGCCGGGACAGGGGAAGTGAAAAACTGTTTTTT. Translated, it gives CASSRDRGSEKLFF.